This is a list of T cell receptor beta chains from one sample in a study of blood T cell repertoires in COVID-19. Clones were read by immunoSEQ multiplex PCR, and TCRdb kept only the in-frame ones, dropping some. This table has about 220,000 clones, 80% to 90% appearing once. Sequenced input: peripheral blood. The receptors were gathered from a man under 40 who had recovered from COVID-19. Each CDR3 is given without its conserved first and last residue. A D gene is named only where the DNA matches it firmly.

v_gene,j_gene,len,d_gene,CDR3aa
TRBV7-2,TRBJ1-5,12,-,ASSLDTTYQPQH
TRBV24-1,TRBJ2-2,13,-,ATSGLQGNTGELF
TRBV30,TRBJ2-1,12,TRBD1,AWNGQGRYNEQF
TRBV5-1,TRBJ2-7,12,-,ASSLRDGPYEQY
TRBV29-1,TRBJ1-1,10,-,SVGRENTEAF
TRBV3-1/TRBV3-2,TRBJ2-5,13,TRBD1,ASSLTAGGEGTQY
TRBV6-5,TRBJ2-5,13,TRBD1,ASSPTGASGETQY
TRBV4-1,TRBJ1-3,12,TRBD1,ASSQQDRGNTIY
TRBV5-1,TRBJ1-5,12,-,ASSSGFSNQPQH
TRBV11-2,TRBJ1-1,13,-,ASSLMKGGNTEAF
TRBV20-1,TRBJ1-2,9,-,SAQAYGGAG
TRBV4-1,TRBJ1-2,13,-,ASSQVGTMTYGYT
TRBV6-4,TRBJ2-1,14,TRBD2,ASSAQTGTSRNEQF
TRBV28,TRBJ1-5,9,-,ASSLSQPQH
TRBV7-9,TRBJ1-2,15,TRBD1,ASSRGQGLEANYGYT
TRBV11-3,TRBJ2-1,18,TRBD2,ASSLASGLAGGLSYNEQF
TRBV19,TRBJ1-5,13,-,ASSIFDRRNQPQH
TRBV10-3,TRBJ1-1,12,-,AISESAVNTEAF
TRBV5-3,TRBJ2-5,9,-,ARKGAETQY